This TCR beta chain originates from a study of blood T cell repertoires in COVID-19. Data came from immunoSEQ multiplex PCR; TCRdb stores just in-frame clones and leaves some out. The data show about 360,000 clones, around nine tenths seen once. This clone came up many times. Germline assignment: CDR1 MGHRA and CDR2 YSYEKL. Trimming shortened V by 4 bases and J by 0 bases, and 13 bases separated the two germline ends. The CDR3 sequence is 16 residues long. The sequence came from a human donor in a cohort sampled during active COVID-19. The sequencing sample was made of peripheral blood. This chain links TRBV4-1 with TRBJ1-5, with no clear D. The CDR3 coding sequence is TGCGCCAGCAGCCTCACTCCCGCGGGTAGCAATCAGCCCCAGCATTTT. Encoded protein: CASSLTPAGSNQPQHF.